Listed below are T cell receptor beta chains from one sample, sequenced in a study of T cells after yellow fever vaccination. TCRdb ran MiXCR on the 5' RACE reads and lists one entry per CDR3 protein. The sample shows 400,000 or so distinct CDR3 sequences, under 20% of them seen only once. The sample in question was PBMCs, obtained before the yellow fever booster vaccination. These receptor sequences come from a man aged 18 to 35 who received the YFV17D yellow fever vaccine. The CDR3 runs from the conserved cysteine through the conserved F or W. Fields, in order: clone size, J gene, V gene, CDR3 protein. Clone size is shown for a subset of rows, as once, few, many or a class of expanded clone.

abundance: .; j_gene: TRBJ2-2; v_gene: TRBV7-2; CDR3aa: CASSLELAGASNTGELFF
abundance: many; j_gene: TRBJ1-3; v_gene: TRBV29-1; CDR3aa: CSVWGSAGNTIYF
abundance: few; j_gene: TRBJ1-1; v_gene: TRBV12-3/TRBV12-4; CDR3aa: CASRMKEGWGTNTEAFF
abundance: few; j_gene: TRBJ2-1; v_gene: TRBV29-1; CDR3aa: CSVVGWLAGGHEQFF
abundance: .; j_gene: TRBJ1-5; v_gene: TRBV20-1; CDR3aa: CSASVGTGLTQPQHF
abundance: few; j_gene: TRBJ1-6; v_gene: TRBV7-2; CDR3aa: CASRLQGNNSPLHF
abundance: few; j_gene: TRBJ1-2; v_gene: TRBV12-3/TRBV12-4; CDR3aa: CASSTREGGYGYTF
abundance: .; j_gene: TRBJ1-4; v_gene: TRBV27; CDR3aa: CASTQMSTGTTTNEKLFF
abundance: many; j_gene: TRBJ2-1; v_gene: TRBV6-5; CDR3aa: CASSYSRANEQFF
abundance: .; j_gene: TRBJ2-7; v_gene: TRBV5-1; CDR3aa: CASSLERDRVHEQYF
abundance: .; j_gene: TRBJ2-1; v_gene: TRBV7-9; CDR3aa: CASRPQGKRLYNEQFF
abundance: few; j_gene: TRBJ2-3; v_gene: TRBV20-1; CDR3aa: CSAPRGLVADTQYF
abundance: .; j_gene: TRBJ2-7; v_gene: TRBV5-1; CDR3aa: CASSFLQAGYEQYF
abundance: .; j_gene: TRBJ2-5; v_gene: TRBV29-1; CDR3aa: CSVEPRTTRRETQYF
abundance: few; j_gene: TRBJ1-1; v_gene: TRBV5-1; CDR3aa: CASSLALHNLNTEAFF
abundance: .; j_gene: TRBJ1-1; v_gene: TRBV29-1; CDR3aa: CSGRQSLNTEAFF
abundance: few; j_gene: TRBJ2-4; v_gene: TRBV7-2; CDR3aa: CASSYRVPGNIQYF
abundance: few; j_gene: TRBJ1-1; v_gene: TRBV7-2; CDR3aa: CASSLEYRANTEAFF
abundance: .; j_gene: TRBJ2-7; v_gene: TRBV27; CDR3aa: CASSLGDSQGEQYF
abundance: many; j_gene: TRBJ2-7; v_gene: TRBV5-1; CDR3aa: CASSPRPGQYEQYF
abundance: few; j_gene: TRBJ1-6; v_gene: TRBV7-2; CDR3aa: CASSLGHNNSPLHF
abundance: few; j_gene: TRBJ1-2; v_gene: TRBV12-3/TRBV12-4; CDR3aa: CASINSDRGFGYGYTF
abundance: .; j_gene: TRBJ1-1; v_gene: TRBV5-1; CDR3aa: CASSSSNRAGTEAFF
abundance: .; j_gene: TRBJ1-1; v_gene: TRBV5-1; CDR3aa: CASSFLNTEAFF
abundance: .; j_gene: TRBJ2-1; v_gene: TRBV5-1; CDR3aa: CASSLRGQEQFF
abundance: .; j_gene: TRBJ2-1; v_gene: TRBV30; CDR3aa: CAWKPGPGAYNEQFF
abundance: .; j_gene: TRBJ1-3; v_gene: TRBV6-1; CDR3aa: CASRRALSPGNTIYF
abundance: few; j_gene: TRBJ2-7; v_gene: TRBV20-1; CDR3aa: CSARSPAPGLTSYEQYF